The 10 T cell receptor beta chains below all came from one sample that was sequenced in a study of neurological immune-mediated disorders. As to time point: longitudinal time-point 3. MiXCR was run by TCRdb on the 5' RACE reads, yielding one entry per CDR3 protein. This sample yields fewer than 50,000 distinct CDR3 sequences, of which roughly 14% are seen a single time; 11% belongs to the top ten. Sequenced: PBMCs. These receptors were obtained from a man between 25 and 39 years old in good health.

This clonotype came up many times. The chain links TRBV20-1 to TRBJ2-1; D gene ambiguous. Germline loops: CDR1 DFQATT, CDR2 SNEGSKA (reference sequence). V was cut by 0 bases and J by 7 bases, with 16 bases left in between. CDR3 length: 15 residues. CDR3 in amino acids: CSARDLGRSWNEQFF. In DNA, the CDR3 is TGCAGTGCTAGAGATCTCGGACGCTCATGGAATGAGCAGTTCTTC.

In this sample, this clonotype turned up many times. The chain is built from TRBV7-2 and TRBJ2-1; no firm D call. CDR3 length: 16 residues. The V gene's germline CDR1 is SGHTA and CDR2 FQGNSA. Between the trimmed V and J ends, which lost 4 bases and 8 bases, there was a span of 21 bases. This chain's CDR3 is CASSSTIRQGDHEQFF. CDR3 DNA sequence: TGTGCCAGCAGCTCCACAATTCGACAAGGTGACCATGAGCAGTTCTTC.

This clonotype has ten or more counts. CDR3 DNA sequence: TGTGCCAGCAGGGCCGGGACAGAGCGTTCACCCCTCCACTTT. Its protein product is CASRAGTERSPLHF. The V and J genes are TRBV28 and TRBJ1-6, with 7 bases matching TRBD1. There are 14 residues in the CDR3. V shed 6 bases, J shed 9 bases, and the junction held 8 bases outside the gene matches. Germline V CDR1 and CDR2: MDHEN, SYDVKM.

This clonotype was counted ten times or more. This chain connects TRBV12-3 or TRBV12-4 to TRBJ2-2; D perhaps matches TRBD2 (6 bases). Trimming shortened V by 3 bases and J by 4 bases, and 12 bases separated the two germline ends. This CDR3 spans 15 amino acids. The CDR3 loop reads CASSFRRGGTGELFF. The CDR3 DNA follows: TGTGCCAGCAGTTTTCGGCGGGGTGGCACCGGGGAGCTGTTTTTT.

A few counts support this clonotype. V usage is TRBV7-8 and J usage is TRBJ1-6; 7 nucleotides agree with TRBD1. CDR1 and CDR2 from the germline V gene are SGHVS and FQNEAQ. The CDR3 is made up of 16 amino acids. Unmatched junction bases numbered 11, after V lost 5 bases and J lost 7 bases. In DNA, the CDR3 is TGTGCCAGCAGCCTAGTTTCGACAGGGACCAATTCACCCCTCCACTTT. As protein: CASSLVSTGTNSPLHF.

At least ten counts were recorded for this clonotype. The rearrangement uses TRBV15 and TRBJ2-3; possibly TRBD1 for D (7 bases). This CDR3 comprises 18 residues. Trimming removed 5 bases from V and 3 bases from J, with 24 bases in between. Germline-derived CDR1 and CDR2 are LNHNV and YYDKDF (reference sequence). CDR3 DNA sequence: TGTGCCACCAGCTCAAAAGGGGAGACAGGGCGGGGAACAGATACGCAGTATTTT. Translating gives CATSSKGETGRGTDTQYF.

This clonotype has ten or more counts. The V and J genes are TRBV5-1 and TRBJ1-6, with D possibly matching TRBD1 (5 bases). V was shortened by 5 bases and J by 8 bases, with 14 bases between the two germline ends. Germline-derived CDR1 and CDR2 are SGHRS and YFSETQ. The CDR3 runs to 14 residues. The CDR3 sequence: CASRIAGRDSPLHF. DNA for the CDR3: TGCGCCAGCAGAATTGCAGGGCGAGATTCACCCCTCCACTTT.

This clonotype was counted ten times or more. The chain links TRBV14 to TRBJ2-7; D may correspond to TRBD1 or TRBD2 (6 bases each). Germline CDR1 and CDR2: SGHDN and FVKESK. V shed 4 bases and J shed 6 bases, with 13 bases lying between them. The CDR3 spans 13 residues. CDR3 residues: CASSLDPGAEQYF. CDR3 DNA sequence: TGTGCCAGCAGCCTAGACCCGGGGGCCGAGCAGTACTTC.

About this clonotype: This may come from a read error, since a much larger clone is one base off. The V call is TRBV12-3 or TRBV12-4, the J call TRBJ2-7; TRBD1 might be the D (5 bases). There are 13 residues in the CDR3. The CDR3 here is CASTSDRGYKQYF. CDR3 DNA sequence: TGTGCCAGCACCAGCGACAGAGGCTACAAGCAGTACTTC.

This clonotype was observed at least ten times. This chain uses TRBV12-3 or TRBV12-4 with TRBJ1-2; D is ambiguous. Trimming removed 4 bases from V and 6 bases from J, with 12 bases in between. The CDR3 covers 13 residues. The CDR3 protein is CASSWSTGNGYTF. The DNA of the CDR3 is TGTGCCAGCAGTTGGTCGACTGGGAATGGCTACACCTTC.